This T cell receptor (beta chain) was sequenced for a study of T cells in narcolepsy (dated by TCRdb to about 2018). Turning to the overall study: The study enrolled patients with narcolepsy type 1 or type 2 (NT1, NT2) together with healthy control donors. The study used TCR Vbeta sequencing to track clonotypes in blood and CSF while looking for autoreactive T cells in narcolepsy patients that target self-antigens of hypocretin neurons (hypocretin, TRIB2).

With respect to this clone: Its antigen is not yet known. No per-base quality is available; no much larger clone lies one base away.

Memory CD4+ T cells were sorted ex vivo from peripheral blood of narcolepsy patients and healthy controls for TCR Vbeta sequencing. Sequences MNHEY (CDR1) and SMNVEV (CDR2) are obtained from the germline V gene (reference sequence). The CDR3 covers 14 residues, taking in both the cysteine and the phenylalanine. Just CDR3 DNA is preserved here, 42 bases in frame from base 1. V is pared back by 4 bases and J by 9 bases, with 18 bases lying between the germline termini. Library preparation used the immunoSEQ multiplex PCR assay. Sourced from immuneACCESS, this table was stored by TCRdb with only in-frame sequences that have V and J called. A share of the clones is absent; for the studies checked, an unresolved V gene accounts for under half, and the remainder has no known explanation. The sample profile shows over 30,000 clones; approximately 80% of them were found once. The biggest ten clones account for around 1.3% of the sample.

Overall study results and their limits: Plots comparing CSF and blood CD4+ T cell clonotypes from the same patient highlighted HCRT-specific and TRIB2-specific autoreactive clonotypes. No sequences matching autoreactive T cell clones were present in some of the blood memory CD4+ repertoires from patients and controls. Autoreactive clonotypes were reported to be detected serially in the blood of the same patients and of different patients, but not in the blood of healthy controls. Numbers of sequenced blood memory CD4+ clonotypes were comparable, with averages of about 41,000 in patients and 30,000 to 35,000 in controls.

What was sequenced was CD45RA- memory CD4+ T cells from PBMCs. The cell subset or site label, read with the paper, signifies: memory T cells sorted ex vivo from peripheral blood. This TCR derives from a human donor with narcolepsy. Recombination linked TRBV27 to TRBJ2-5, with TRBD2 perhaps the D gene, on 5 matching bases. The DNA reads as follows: TGTGCCAGCAGTTCCAGGACTGGCCCCGGGGCCCAGTACTTC. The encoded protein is CASSSRTGPGAQYF.